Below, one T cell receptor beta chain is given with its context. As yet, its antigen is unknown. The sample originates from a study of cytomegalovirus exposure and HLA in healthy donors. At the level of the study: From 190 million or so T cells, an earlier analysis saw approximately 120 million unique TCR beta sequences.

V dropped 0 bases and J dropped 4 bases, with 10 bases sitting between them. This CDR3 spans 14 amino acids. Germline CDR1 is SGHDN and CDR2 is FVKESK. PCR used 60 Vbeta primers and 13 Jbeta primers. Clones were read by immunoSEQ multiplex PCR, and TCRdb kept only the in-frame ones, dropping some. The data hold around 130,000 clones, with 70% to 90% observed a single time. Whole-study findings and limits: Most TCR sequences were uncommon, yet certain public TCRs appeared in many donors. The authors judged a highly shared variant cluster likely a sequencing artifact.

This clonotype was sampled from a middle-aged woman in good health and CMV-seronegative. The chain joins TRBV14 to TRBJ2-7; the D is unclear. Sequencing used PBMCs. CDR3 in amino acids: CASSQEGFPYEQYF. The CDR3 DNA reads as TGTGCCAGCAGCCAAGAGGGCTTCCCTTACGAGCAGTACTTC.